The rows below give T cell receptor beta chains drawn from one sample of a study of T cells in Graves' hyperthyroidism and ophthalmopathy. MiXCR, applied by TCRdb to the multiplex PCR reads, yields one record per CDR3 protein. The sample holds approximately 420,000 distinct CDR3 sequences, around 15% seen once. The sequenced sample was blood. All receptors come from a woman aged 18-29 years with Graves' hyperthyroidism. Both conserved end residues are part of each CDR3. D genes are given only for firm matches. Clone sizes are given selectively: once, few, many, or a class where the clone is expanded.

CDR3aa | CDR3nt | v_gene | abundance | j_gene | d_gene
CASSEKSEVSYEQYF | TGTGCCAGCAGTGAAAAATCGGAGGTCTCCTACGAGCAGTACTTC | TRBV6-1 | . | TRBJ2-7 | .
CASSDSGSETQYF | TGCGCCAGCAGCGATAGCGGGAGTGAGACGCAGTATTTT | TRBV5-1 | many | TRBJ2-3 | TRBD2
CASSYSFSPAGYNEQFF | TGTGCCAGCAGTTACTCGTTCTCCCCAGCGGGATACAATGAGCAGTTCTTC | TRBV6-6 | . | TRBJ2-1 | TRBD2
CSARDQLAGTRETQYF | TGCAGTGCTAGAGATCAGCTAGCGGGAACGCGGGAGACCCAGTACTTC | TRBV20-1 | many | TRBJ2-5 | TRBD2
CASSYSGTGALREQFF | TGCGCCAGCAGCTACTCCGGGACAGGGGCCCTCCGGGAGCAGTTCTTC | TRBV5-1 | many | TRBJ2-1 | TRBD1
CSASLLGLAGNEQFF | TGCAGTGCTAGTCTGTTGGGACTAGCGGGAAATGAGCAGTTCTTC | TRBV20-1 | many | TRBJ2-1 | TRBD2
CASRGTGGPSYEQYF | TGTGCCAGCAGGGGGACAGGGGGTCCCTCCTACGAGCAGTACTTC | TRBV12-3/TRBV12-4 | many | TRBJ2-7 | TRBD1
CASSQVASNEQFF | TGCGCCAGCAGCCAAGTTGCTTCCAATGAGCAGTTCTTC | TRBV4-1 | many | TRBJ2-1 | .
CASSRWNGNEQFF | TGTGCCAGCAGCCGTTGGAATGGCAATGAGCAGTTCTTC | TRBV3-1 | many | TRBJ2-1 | .
CSARAIRGRGETQYF | TGCAGTGCTAGAGCCATTAGGGGGCGCGGGGAGACCCAGTACTTC | TRBV20-1 | many | TRBJ2-5 | TRBD1
CASSPPGLAGGAADTQYF | TGTGCCAGCAGCCCGCCGGGACTAGCGGGAGGGGCCGCAGATACGCAGTATTTT | TRBV7-2 | many | TRBJ2-3 | TRBD2
CSVVARGAYEQYF | TGCAGCGTCGTAGCTCGGGGTGCCTACGAGCAGTACTTC | TRBV29-1 | . | TRBJ2-7 | .
CASSYSAGGSVPAEAFF | TGTGCCAGCAGTTACTCAGCGGGGGGCAGCGTGCCCGCTGAAGCTTTCTTT | TRBV6-6 | few | TRBJ1-1 | .
CASSLISQGDTDTQYF | TGTGCCAGCAGCTTAATCTCACAGGGGGACACAGATACGCAGTATTTT | TRBV7-2 | . | TRBJ2-3 | TRBD1
CASSAGDRGRDTQYF | TGTGCCAGCAGTGCAGGGGACAGGGGGCGGGATACGCAGTATTTT | TRBV6-1 | . | TRBJ2-3 | TRBD1
CASSESTGGNYGYTF | TGTGCCAGCAGTGAATCTACAGGGGGCAACTATGGCTACACCTTC | TRBV6-1 | . | TRBJ1-2 | TRBD1
CSVATGARSSYNEQFF | TGCAGCGTTGCTACCGGGGCTCGTAGCTCCTACAATGAGCAGTTCTTC | TRBV29-1 | many | TRBJ2-1 | .
CASGRDAGETQYF | TGTGCCAGCGGACGGGACGCGGGAGAGACCCAGTACTTC | TRBV2 | many | TRBJ2-5 | .
CASSAAGTGLGNQPQHF | TGTGCCAGCAGCGCGGCCGGGACAGGGCTTGGCAATCAGCCCCAGCATTTT | TRBV2 | many | TRBJ1-5 | TRBD1
CASSPGTSGVGELFF | TGTGCCAGCAGCCCCGGGACTAGCGGGGTCGGGGAGCTGTTTTTT | TRBV7-2 | many | TRBJ2-2 | TRBD2
CASSFLGQGATNEKLFF | TGTGCCAGCAGTTTCCTTGGACAGGGGGCAACTAATGAAAAACTGTTTTTT | TRBV28 | many | TRBJ1-4 | TRBD1
CSVEGTSGRHNEQFF | TGCAGCGTTGAGGGGACTAGCGGGAGGCACAATGAGCAGTTCTTC | TRBV29-1 | many | TRBJ2-1 | TRBD2
CASSLGYSNQPQHF | TGCGCCAGCAGCTTGGGATATAGCAATCAGCCCCAGCATTTT | TRBV5-1 | many | TRBJ1-5 | .
CASSTNSGRTYEQYF | TGTGCCAGCAGTACCAATAGCGGAAGAACCTACGAGCAGTACTTC | TRBV28 | few | TRBJ2-7 | .
CASSIDPSGTYNEQFF | TGTGCCAGTAGTATAGATCCTAGCGGGACGTACAATGAGCAGTTCTTC | TRBV19 | few | TRBJ2-1 | TRBD2
CASSPLRDLNRVHEQFF | TGTGCCAGCAGTCCACTCCGAGACCTGAACAGGGTCCATGAGCAGTTCTTC | TRBV6-2/TRBV6-3 | many | TRBJ2-1 | .
CAWSRHPNTEAFF | TGTGCCTGGAGTCGCCACCCGAACACTGAAGCTTTCTTT | TRBV30 | many | TRBJ1-1 | .
CASSHRHLANVLTF | TGTGCCAGCAGTCACCGACACTTGGCCAACGTCCTGACTTTC | TRBV12-3/TRBV12-4 | few | TRBJ2-6 | .
CASSSSAASYEQYF | TGTGCCAGCAGTTCTAGCGCAGCCTCCTACGAGCAGTACTTC | TRBV28 | many | TRBJ2-7 | .
CATSRDLRRQGYSEAFF | TGTGCCACCAGCAGAGATCTTAGGCGGCAGGGGTATTCGGAAGCTTTCTTT | TRBV15 | few | TRBJ1-1 | .
CASSYVGRGLQETQYF | TGTGCCAGCAGTTACGTCGGCAGGGGGCTTCAAGAGACCCAGTACTTC | TRBV6-5 | . | TRBJ2-5 | TRBD1
CASSPGTSNIQYF | TGTGCCAGCAGTCCGGGGACATCAAACATTCAGTACTTC | TRBV6-2/TRBV6-3 | many | TRBJ2-4 | .
CASSQDAISSSGNTIYF | TGTGCCAGCAGCCAAGATGCCATTTCGAGCTCTGGAAACACCATATATTTT | TRBV3-1 | many | TRBJ1-3 | .
CASSDSTDGSVVAFF | TGTGCCAGCAGTGACTCTACAGATGGTTCGGTAGTAGCTTTCTTT | TRBV6-4 | few | TRBJ1-1 | .
CASSRPGTQNTEAFF | TGTGCCAGCAGCCGTCCCGGGACACAGAACACTGAAGCTTTCTTT | TRBV28 | many | TRBJ1-1 | .
CASLSQGLRSAGELFF | TGTGCCAGCCTGTCCCAAGGGTTAAGAAGTGCCGGGGAGCTGTTTTTT | TRBV27 | many | TRBJ2-2 | .
CASSRMDNQPQHF | TGTGCCAGCAGTCGTATGGACAATCAGCCCCAGCATTTT | TRBV12-3/TRBV12-4 | . | TRBJ1-5 | .
CASSGGTQGIPLHF | TGTGCCAGCAGCGGCGGGACGCAAGGTATTCCCCTCCACTTT | TRBV9 | few | TRBJ1-6 | .
CASSSLLPWKGLSSPVETQYF | TGTGCCAGCAGCTCACTATTGCCCTGGAAGGGATTATCCTCCCCCGTAGAGACCCAGTACTTC | TRBV11-2 | many | TRBJ2-5 | .
CASNPGGINQPQHF | TGTGCCAGCAATCCAGGGGGCATAAATCAGCCCCAGCATTTT | TRBV28 | few | TRBJ1-5 | TRBD1
CASSLRQVGIYEQYF | TGCGCCAGCAGCCTTAGACAGGTGGGGATCTACGAGCAGTACTTC | TRBV4-1 | . | TRBJ2-7 | .
CATSIRQGAHGRTGELFF | TGTGCCACCAGCATAAGACAGGGGGCCCACGGTAGGACCGGGGAGCTGTTTTTT | TRBV15 | many | TRBJ2-2 | TRBD1
CASSVGGNRGTEAFF | TGTGCCAGCAGCGTAGGGGGTAACAGGGGGACTGAAGCTTTCTTT | TRBV9 | few | TRBJ1-1 | TRBD1
CASPREWGVPFYGYTF | TGTGCCAGCCCTCGTGAATGGGGCGTTCCCTTCTATGGCTACACCTTC | TRBV12-3/TRBV12-4 | . | TRBJ1-2 | .
CSGGTGTNYGYTF | TGCAGCGGGGGAACCGGTACTAACTATGGCTACACCTTC | TRBV29-1 | few | TRBJ1-2 | .
CASSLAGQQNNEQFF | TGTGCCAGCAGCTTAGCGGGACAGCAAAACAATGAGCAGTTCTTC | TRBV7-9 | many | TRBJ2-1 | TRBD1
CASSLALAGGYEQYF | TGTGCCAGCAGCTTGGCACTAGCGGGCGGTTACGAGCAGTACTTC | TRBV5-6 | many | TRBJ2-7 | TRBD2
CAWSVNGLQQFF | TGTGCCTGGAGTGTAAACGGTCTCCAGCAGTTCTTC | TRBV30 | many | TRBJ2-1 | .
CASSQGIGGNTEAFF | TGTGCCAGCAGTCAGGGAATAGGGGGGAACACTGAAGCTTTCTTT | TRBV6-1 | many | TRBJ1-1 | .